This record looks at one TCR beta chain sequence and its context. The antigen this receptor binds is unknown. Per-base quality was not reported, and no clone a single base away is much larger than it. The receptor library was made with PCR. The instrument was an Illumina HiSeq 2500. To normalize quantification of the TCRbeta repertoire, the TCR libraries were built with molecular barcoding that relied on unique molecular identifiers. The public reads were reprocessed in TCRdb via fastp at Q25 and MiXCR, keeping in-frame beta chains. Under each unique CDR3 protein, matching rows form one entry showing the most common genes and DNA. The sample records more than 250,000 distinct CDR3 sequences, 9.9% of which are singletons. The ten largest clones represent over 9% of the sample. This sample is drawn from a study of T-cell reconstitution after alpha-beta-depleted transplantation in children (dated by TCRdb to 2016 to 2018). Notes on the research overall: Using TCR repertoire profiling, the study followed T-cell immune reconstitution in a quantitative way in children after TCRalphabeta/CD19-depleted allogeneic hematopoietic cell transplantation.

V is pared back by 6 bases and J by 5 bases, with 10 bases lying between the germline termini. Via the germline V gene, CDR1 is WSHSY and CDR2 SAAADI. The CDR3 runs 12 amino acids, cysteine and phenylalanine included. The CDR3 DNA has 36 bases and is translated from base 1. This material consisted of PBMCs from the stem cell graft donor, taken from the stem cell graft. This clonotype originated in a human donor who donated a stem cell graft to a child with SCID. The sequence joins TRBV10-2 to TRBJ2-5; the D segment could be TRBD1, given 6 matching bases. The CDR3 protein sequence reads: CASRQGSETQYF. The nucleotide sequence reads TGCGCCAGCAGACAGGGAAGCGAGACCCAGTACTTC.